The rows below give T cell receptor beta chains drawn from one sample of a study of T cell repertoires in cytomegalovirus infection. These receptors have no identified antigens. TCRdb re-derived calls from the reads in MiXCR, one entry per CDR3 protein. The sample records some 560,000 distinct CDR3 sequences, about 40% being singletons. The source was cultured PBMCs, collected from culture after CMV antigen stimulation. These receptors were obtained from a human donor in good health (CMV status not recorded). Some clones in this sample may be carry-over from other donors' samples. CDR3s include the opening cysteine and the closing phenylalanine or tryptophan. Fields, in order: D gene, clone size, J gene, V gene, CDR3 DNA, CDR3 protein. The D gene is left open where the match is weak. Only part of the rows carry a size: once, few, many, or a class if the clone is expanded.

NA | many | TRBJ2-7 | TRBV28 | TGTGCCAGCAGGAGATCCCCCGCAGGGGCCTACGAGCAGTACTTC | CASRRSPAGAYEQYF
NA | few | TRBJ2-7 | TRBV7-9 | TGTGCCAGCAGCTCAACCTACACCGCGGCCTACGAGCAGTACTTC | CASSSTYTAAYEQYF
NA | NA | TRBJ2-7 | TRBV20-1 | TGCAGTGCAGGTCGGCGTGGACTCTCCTACGAGCAGTACTTC | CSAGRRGLSYEQYF
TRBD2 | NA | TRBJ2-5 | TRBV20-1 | TGCAGTGCTATAGCGGGGACACAAGAGACCCAGTACTTC | CSAIAGTQETQYF
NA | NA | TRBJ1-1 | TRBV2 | TGTGCCAGCAGTGGCGGTCCGGGACGAGAGAACACTGAAGCTTTCTTT | CASSGGPGRENTEAFF
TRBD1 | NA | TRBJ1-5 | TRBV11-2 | TGTGCCAGCAGCCTCGGACAGGGGGTAGGTCAGCCCCAGCATTTT | CASSLGQGVGQPQHF
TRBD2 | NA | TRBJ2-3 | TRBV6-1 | TGTGCCAGCAGTGAACGGGGGGGGGGAATTCAGATAACGCAGTATTTT | CASSERGGGIQITQYF
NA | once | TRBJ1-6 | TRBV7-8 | TGTGCCAGCAGCCTAGGGGGTACACCCCTCCACTTT | CASSLGGTPLHF
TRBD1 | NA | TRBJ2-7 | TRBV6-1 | TGTGCCAGCAGTGGAAGGACAGGGGGACCCTACGAGCAGTACTTC | CASSGRTGGPYEQYF
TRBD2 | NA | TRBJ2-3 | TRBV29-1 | TGCAGCGTTGCTGCGGGAGGGTCAGATACGCAGTATTTT | CSVAAGGSDTQYF
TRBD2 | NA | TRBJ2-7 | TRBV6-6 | TGTGCCAGCAGAATACTAGCGGGGGGGGTCTCCTACGAGCAGTACTTC | CASRILAGGVSYEQYF
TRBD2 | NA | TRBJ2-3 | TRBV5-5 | TGTGCCAGCAGCTTGAGAAGGGGACTAGCGCCCGACTCGCGTGGCACAGATACGCAGTATTTT | CASSLRRGLAPDSRGTDTQYF
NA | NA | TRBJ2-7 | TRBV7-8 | TGTGCCAGCAGCTTAGGGGTAACCAGGGTTTACGAGCAGTACTTC | CASSLGVTRVYEQYF
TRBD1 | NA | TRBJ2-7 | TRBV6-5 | TGTGCCAGCAGTTCCACGACAGGGGAAGTCTTGAGGTACGAGCAGTACTTC | CASSSTTGEVLRYEQYF
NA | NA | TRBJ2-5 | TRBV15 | TGTGCCACCAGCAGACAGCCGGGCGGGGAGACCCAGTACTTC | CATSRQPGGETQYF
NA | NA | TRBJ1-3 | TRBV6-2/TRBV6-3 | TGTGCCAGCAGTTTCGGGACATATCCTCCAGACACCATATATTTT | CASSFGTYPPDTIYF
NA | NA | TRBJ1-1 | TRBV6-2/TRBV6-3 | TGTGCCAGCAGTAGGGGATATGAAGCTTTCTTT | CASSRGYEAFF